These T cell receptor beta chains were read from a single sample in a study of cytomegalovirus exposure and HLA in healthy donors. Using immunoSEQ multiplex PCR, the repertoire was profiled, and TCRdb retains in-frame clones only, with some absent. The table records 100,000 to 150,000 clones, 73% of them present only once. Sequencing input: PBMCs. These receptors originate from a man in his 60s in good health and CMV-seropositive. CDR3s include the opening cysteine and the closing phenylalanine or tryptophan. The D gene is left open where the match is weak. Only some rows state a clone size, as once, few, many or a class for expanded clones.

.	TRBV5-1	few	TRBJ2-3	TGCGCCAGCAGCTCCAACAGGTATACGCAGTATTTT	CASSSNRYTQYF
.	TRBV5-1	few	TRBJ1-1	TGCGCCAGAATCCAGGGGAAAGATACGTACACTGAAGCTTTCTTT	CARIQGKDTYTEAFF
.	TRBV2	.	TRBJ2-5	TGTGCCAGCAGTGAAGGGGGCAGCCAAGAGACCCAGTACTTC	CASSEGGSQETQYF
TRBD1	TRBV7-6	.	TRBJ2-3	TGTGCCAGCAGCCGGGACAGGGGAACCACAGATACGCAGTATTTT	CASSRDRGTTDTQYF
.	TRBV30	.	TRBJ2-7	TGTGCCTGGAATGCTAATACGCTCTACGAGCAGTACTTC	CAWNANTLYEQYF
.	TRBV1	.	TRBJ1-1	TGCACCAGCAGCCAAAAAGGGGAGGGAGTGCGCACTGAAGCTTTCTTT	CTSSQKGEGVRTEAFF
TRBD2	TRBV5-5	.	TRBJ2-7	TGTGCCAGCAGCACGGGACTAGAAGTACGCTACGAGCAGTACTTC	CASSTGLEVRYEQYF
TRBD1	TRBV7-8	.	TRBJ1-5	TGTGCCAGCAGCTTAGCGAGGACAGGGTCGAACCAGCCCCAGCATTTT	CASSLARTGSNQPQHF
TRBD2	TRBV5-6	.	TRBJ2-3	TGTGCCAGCAGCTCGGGGACGGGGGGAAGCACAGATACGCAGTATTTT	CASSSGTGGSTDTQYF
.	TRBV5-5	.	TRBJ1-6	TGTGCCAGCAGCCTCCAGTTGGGCCCGACCCCTAATTCACCCCTCCACTTT	CASSLQLGPTPNSPLHF
TRBD2	TRBV29-1	.	TRBJ2-3	TGCAGCGTTGAAAGACGGGGGGCAGATACGCAGTATTTT	CSVERRGADTQYF
TRBD2	TRBV10-3	.	TRBJ2-2	TGTGCCGTAGGGCGGGGGGGCGGTAACACCGGGGAGCTGTTTTTT	CAVGRGGGNTGELFF
TRBD1	TRBV27	.	TRBJ1-2	TGTGCCAGCAGTTACAGGGGATTAGAGGGCTACACCTTC	CASSYRGLEGYTF
.	TRBV7-8	.	TRBJ2-7	TGTGCCAGCAGCTTTTGGGAGCGGGCTTACGAGCAGTACTTC	CASSFWERAYEQYF
TRBD1	TRBV5-1	.	TRBJ1-2	TGCGCCAGCAACCCCGGGACAGGGTCGCGGGGCTACACCTTC	CASNPGTGSRGYTF
TRBD1	TRBV11-2	.	TRBJ1-1	TGTGCCAGCAGCTTAGGGCGGACAGGGCTCACTGAAGCTTTCTTT	CASSLGRTGLTEAFF
TRBD1	TRBV15	.	TRBJ2-5	TGTGCCACCAGCAGCGACAGGGTGGGGACCCAGTACTTC	CATSSDRVGTQYF
.	TRBV7-9	.	TRBJ1-1	TGTGCCAGCAGCCCACCTGGACAGATGAACACTGAAGCTTTCTTT	CASSPPGQMNTEAFF
TRBD1	TRBV5-1	few	TRBJ1-1	TGCGCCAGCAGCGCCCGGGACAGGGGAATGAACACTGAAGCTTTCTTT	CASSARDRGMNTEAFF
.	TRBV30	few	TRBJ2-6	TGTGCCTGGAGTGTAGGGGGTAATGCTGGGGCCAACGTCCTGACTTTC	CAWSVGGNAGANVLTF
.	TRBV11-3	.	TRBJ2-7	TGTGCCAGCAGCTTTATATCAGGGTACGAGCAGTACTTC	CASSFISGYEQYF
TRBD1	TRBV25-1	.	TRBJ1-4	TGTGCCAGCAGTGAGGACAGGACGAATGAAAAACTGTTTTTT	CASSEDRTNEKLFF
.	TRBV9	few	TRBJ2-3	TGTGCCAGCAGCCCCGGGGCGGGGGCGGATACGCAGTATTTT	CASSPGAGADTQYF
.	TRBV5-1	.	TRBJ2-3	TGCGCCAGCAGCTCGGAGCTCACAGATACGCAGTATTTT	CASSSELTDTQYF
.	TRBV10-3	.	TRBJ1-1	TGTGCCATCAGTGAGTCCGTACAGGGTTTCAAGGCTGAAGCTTTCTTT	CAISESVQGFKAEAFF
.	TRBV5-1	.	TRBJ1-5	TGCGCCAGCAGCTTGGCAGGGGTGAGCAATCAGCCCCAGCATTTT	CASSLAGVSNQPQHF
TRBD1	TRBV7-3	.	TRBJ2-5	TGTGCCAGCAGCTCGACAGGGTTGCGGACCCAGTACTTC	CASSSTGLRTQYF
.	TRBV28	.	TRBJ1-1	TGTGCCAGCAGTCCCATAGCTCCTAGGCACACTGAAGCTTTCTTT	CASSPIAPRHTEAFF
.	TRBV2	.	TRBJ1-2	TGTGCCAGCAGTTCGGACAGCACCAATATCCCCGGCTACACCTTC	CASSSDSTNIPGYTF
.	TRBV4-1	once	TRBJ1-6	TGCGCCAGCAGCCAAGGCCCGGTTAATTCACCCCTCCACTTT	CASSQGPVNSPLHF
.	TRBV28	.	TRBJ1-2	TGTGCCAGCAGCGTAATTGACTATGGCTACACCTTC	CASSVIDYGYTF
TRBD1	TRBV11-2	.	TRBJ2-7	TGTGCCAGCAGCCTGACAGGGTCCCACGAGCAGTACTTC	CASSLTGSHEQYF
.	TRBV6-6	.	TRBJ1-3	TGTGCCAGCAGTTATGAAGGCGGTGGTGGAAACACCATATATTTT	CASSYEGGGGNTIYF
TRBD1	TRBV10-3	once	TRBJ1-6	TGTGCCATCAGTGAGTCGAATGCGGGACAGGGTAGTGTCAATAATTCACCCCTCCACTTT	CAISESNAGQGSVNNSPLHF
.	TRBV28	.	TRBJ1-1	TGTGCCAGCAGTCCCCTTTACACTGAAGCTTTCTTT	CASSPLYTEAFF
TRBD1	TRBV28	.	TRBJ1-4	TGTGCCAGCAGTTTTACAGGGGGATTAGGAGAAAAACTGTTTTTT	CASSFTGGLGEKLFF
.	TRBV6-4	.	TRBJ2-2	TGTGCCAGCAGTTCGGAGATCGGCGGGGAGCTGTTTTTT	CASSSEIGGELFF
.	TRBV21-1	.	TRBJ1-3	TGTGCCAGCAGCAAAGTAGGGACAGGGGGCTGTGGAAACACCATATATTTT	CASSKVGTGGCGNTIYF
TRBD1	TRBV4-1	.	TRBJ2-1	TGCGCCAGCAGCCCGGGACAGGGCTACAATGAGCAGTTCTTC	CASSPGQGYNEQFF
TRBD1	TRBV10-3	.	TRBJ1-5	TGTGCCATCAGTGTAGGGACAGGGGTCAACCAGCCCCAGCATTTT	CAISVGTGVNQPQHF
TRBD1	TRBV29-1	.	TRBJ1-2	TGCAGCGTTGATGGGGGACAGAGCTATGGCTACACCTTC	CSVDGGQSYGYTF
.	TRBV2	.	TRBJ1-5	TGTGCCAGCAAGGGGGGGGGTAGCAATCAGCCCCAGCATTTT	CASKGGGSNQPQHF
TRBD1	TRBV29-1	.	TRBJ2-5	TGCAGCGCCTTATCCGGGACAGGGTGGAAGACCCAGTACTTC	CSALSGTGWKTQYF
.	TRBV18	.	TRBJ2-3	TGTGCCAGCTGGCTAGGAGGTGAAGCAGATACGCAGTATTTT	CASWLGGEADTQYF
.	TRBV20-1	.	TRBJ2-1	TGCAGTGCTATAGCCCCACTAGAGCAGTTCTTC	CSAIAPLEQFF
.	TRBV5-4	few	TRBJ1-2	TGTGCCAGCAGCTTGCGAGGTGGCCTCTATGGCTACACCTTC	CASSLRGGLYGYTF
.	TRBV5-1	.	TRBJ1-6	TGCGCCAGCAGCTTGGTGGGGGGCTCCTATAATTCACCCCTCCACTTT	CASSLVGGSYNSPLHF
.	TRBV7-6	.	TRBJ1-2	TGTGCCAGCAGCTTATCAGCGGGTGGCGGCTACACCTTC	CASSLSAGGGYTF
TRBD2	TRBV4-2	once	TRBJ2-5	TGTGCCAGCAGCCAAGGACTAGCGGGGAAAGAGACCCAGTACTTC	CASSQGLAGKETQYF
.	TRBV15	.	TRBJ1-3	TGTGCCACCAGCAACCCCGGCCAGGGTAGGGGAAACACCATATATTTT	CATSNPGQGRGNTIYF
.	TRBV18	.	TRBJ1-5	TGTGCCAGCTCAGAAGCACCGGGGACTAGGCAGCCCCAGCATTTT	CASSEAPGTRQPQHF
.	TRBV7-7	once	TRBJ1-1	TGTGCTAGCCCATTCGGGGGGGGGACCCGAATGAACACTGAAGCTTTCTTT	CASPFGGGTRMNTEAFF
TRBD1	TRBV7-9	.	TRBJ1-2	TGTGCCAGCAGCTCCCCCGGGACAGGAGCCATCTATGGCTACACCTTC	CASSSPGTGAIYGYTF
.	TRBV27	.	TRBJ1-1	TGTGCCAGCAAGGACAGAATTTTAATGAACACTGAAGCTTTCTTT	CASKDRILMNTEAFF
TRBD2	TRBV29-1	.	TRBJ2-3	TGCAGCGTTGAAGCCCGACTAGCGGGGTGGGTCCCAGATACGCAGTATTTT	CSVEARLAGWVPDTQYF
.	TRBV5-1	.	TRBJ1-2	TGCGCCAGCAGCTTGATCCCGGGAGAAGGCTACACCTTC	CASSLIPGEGYTF
TRBD1	TRBV7-9	.	TRBJ2-1	TGTGCCAGCAGCTTAGGCCGACAGGGGTTCAATGAGCAGTTCTTC	CASSLGRQGFNEQFF
.	TRBV13	.	TRBJ2-3	TGTGCCAGCAGCTTCGGAGGGAGCCCCGTCACAGATACGCAGTATTTT	CASSFGGSPVTDTQYF